This T cell receptor (beta chain) originates from a study of radiation and T cells in renal cell carcinoma. Treatment defined: treatment-naive control, cytoreductive nephrectomy. General study points: Compared with controls, irradiated tumors showed greater TCR clonality.

A word on this clone: What it recognizes is unknown.

The CDR3 has 10 amino acids. Germline V gives CDR1 SGHAT, CDR2 FQNNGV. Trimming removed 4 bases at V and 15 bases at J, with 10 bases between. Profiled with immunoSEQ multiplex PCR; TCRdb holds only in-frame clones, not every one. This table has some 10,000 clones, approximately 69% appearing once. The TCR comes from a man between 60 and 75 years old with renal cell carcinoma. The sample was tumor tissue, taken from a patient whose treatment was nephrectomy without radiotherapy. The chain combines TRBV11-2 with TRBJ2-1; D is ambiguous. The CDR3 is CASSSLRLFF. CDR3 DNA: TGTGCCAGCAGCTCCCTCCGCTTGTTCTTC.